The clone carrying this T cell receptor (beta chain) was seen ten or more times. Its antigen is unknown. This record belongs to a study of T cells in Graves' hyperthyroidism and ophthalmopathy. Study conclusions and caveats: Clonotypes that were expanded in thyroid above 0.001 mostly appeared in blood too. Prediction of ophthalmopathy progression came a median around 6 months pre-onset.

CDR1 is GTSNPN and CDR2 is SVGIG in the germline V gene (reference sequence). V lost 0 bases and J lost 5; bases outside the gene matches: 2. CDR3 length: 13 amino acids. Amplification yielded TCR beta CDR3 regions, with RNA transcripts as the source. HTBI primers were employed in a first-round RT-PCR of the TCR CDR3. One entry per CDR3 protein results from TCRdb running MiXCR on the multiplex PCR reads. This sample yields about 480,000 distinct CDR3 sequences, of which under 15% are seen a single time; roughly 17% belongs to the top ten. The sample comprised blood. The origin of this receptor is a woman between 18 and 30 years old with Graves' hyperthyroidism. The chain uses TRBV30 and TRBJ1-1; TRBD1 matches 8 bases. The CDR3 DNA reads TGTGCCTGGAGTGTAAACAGGGGGACTGAAGCTTTCTTT. Protein: CAWSVNRGTEAFF. The variable domain in full, with the rest retrieved from reference TRBV30 and TRBJ1-1, is SQTIHQWPATLVQPVGSPLSLECTVEGTSNPNLYWYRQAAGRGLQLLFYSVGIGQISSEVPQNLSASRPQDRQFILSSKKLLLSDSGFYLCAWSVNRGTEAFFGQGTRLTVV.